This paragraph reports one T cell receptor (beta chain). This clonotype was seen more than once but under ten times. Its antigen has not been determined. Per-base quality was not reported, and no clone a single base away is much larger than it. These data belong to a study of identical twins (dated by TCRdb to about 2016). Some background on the complete study: The study deep-sequenced TCR alpha and beta repertoires from monozygotic twins, unrelated adults of various ages and cord blood to test whether fetal clonotypes persist. To rule out contamination, the twin experiments were replicated at different times with different library preparation protocols.

All donors were healthy Caucasians. Three unrelated non-twin adults were additionally sequenced: a male aged 18 to 30, a male aged 50 to 60 and a female aged 50 to 60. Miltenyi CD45RO+ enrichment and human naive T-cell isolation kits were used to isolate memory (CD45RO+) and naive T cells from PBMC. Preparation of the library involved 5' RACE. The listed sequencing device is Illumina HiSeq 2000. Template switching added a universal primer binding site, and the final cDNA carried a unique molecular identifier that allowed TCR cDNA molecules to be counted accurately. Specific primers in the conserved constant-segment region were used to synthesize first-strand cDNA for TCR alpha and beta chains. Each cDNA library was double barcoded, with a SMART-Mk sample barcode plus Illumina barcodes, to control for contamination. TruSeq adapter sequences along with Illumina sample barcodes were introduced in two successive PCR steps. TCR alpha and beta cDNA libraries were sequenced on the Illumina HiSeq platform with custom primers. Per the source publication's procedure: MiGEC processed the raw reads to extract unique molecular identifiers, while MiXCR was used to determine the CDR3 positions. Recombination models were inferred per individual with the repgenHMM and IGoR tools using an EM algorithm. Shared clonotypes were analyzed with the tcR package in R, and sharing was normalized by the product of cloneset sizes. To study raw recombination without the effects of thymic and clonal selection, out-of-frame nonproductive sequences were analyzed. Clones were called with MiXCR by TCRdb after fastp trimmed the public reads at Q25, and only in-frame beta chains were retained. Each CDR3 protein appears once, grouped with its most common genes and DNA. What appears here as the V and J calls and clone size reflects TCRdb's work, not the paper's. The sample data list approximately 410,000 distinct CDR3 sequences, and about 18% of these were observed just once. The ten largest clones represent around 10% of the sample.

General findings and caveats noted by the study authors: In beta out-of-frame sequences, excess twin sharing was weaker, because having fewer shared sequences lowered the signal-to-noise ratio. Zero-insertion analyses could be partly confounded by invariant T cells such as MAIT and iNKT, although diverse VJ usage argued against such confounding for most clonotypes. Because the same donors could not be followed over many years, conclusions were based on cross-sectional statistical analysis. In monozygotic twins, out-of-frame TCR alpha sharing was systematically underestimated by recombination models, although the models agreed with sharing between unrelated individuals. Out-of-frame TCR alpha sequences shared between twins showed an excess of low generation-probability sequences compared with coincidental sharing between unrelated individuals. Fewer insertions were carried by abundant cord blood beta clonotypes; a weaker similar trend was observed in young adult naive repertoires, while no such trend was observed in memory repertoires.

The CDR3 starts with the cysteine, ends with the phenylalanine, and has 17 residues. Only the CDR3 region is kept as DNA, spanning 51 bases read in frame from base 1. Trimming leaves V shorter by 3 bases and J shorter by 4 bases, with the junction holding 10 bases beyond the gene matches. CDR1 and CDR2, looked up from the germline V gene (reference sequence), are MNHEY and SMNVEV. This chain is built from TRBV27 and TRBJ2-7, and 12 junctional nucleotides match TRBD1. The sequenced sample was naive T cells sorted from blood. The cell subset or site label for this specimen denotes: cells isolated with a human naive T-cell isolation kit. The sequence derives from a man between 50 and 59 years old in good health. The nucleotides read TGTGCCAGCAGTTTGTTGGACCCGGGACAGGGGGCTTACGAGCAGTACTTC. Protein translation: CASSLLDPGQGAYEQYF.